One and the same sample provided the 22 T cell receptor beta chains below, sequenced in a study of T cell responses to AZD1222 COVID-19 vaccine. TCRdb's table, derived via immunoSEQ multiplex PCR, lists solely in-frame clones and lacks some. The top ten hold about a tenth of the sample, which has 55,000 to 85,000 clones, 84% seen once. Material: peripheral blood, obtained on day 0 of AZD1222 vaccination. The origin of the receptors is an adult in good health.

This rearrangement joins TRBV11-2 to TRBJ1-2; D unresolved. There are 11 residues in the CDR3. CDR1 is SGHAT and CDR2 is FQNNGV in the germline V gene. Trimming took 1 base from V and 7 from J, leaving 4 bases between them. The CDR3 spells CASSLVGGYTF. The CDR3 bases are TGTGCCAGCAGCTTAGTGGGTGGCTACACCTTC.

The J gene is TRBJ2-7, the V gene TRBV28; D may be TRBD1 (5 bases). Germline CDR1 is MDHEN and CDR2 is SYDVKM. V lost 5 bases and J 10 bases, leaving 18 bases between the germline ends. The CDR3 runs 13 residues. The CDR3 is CASSPPGRVDQYF. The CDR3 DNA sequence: TGTGCCAGCAGTCCCCCGGGCAGGGTCGACCAGTACTTC.

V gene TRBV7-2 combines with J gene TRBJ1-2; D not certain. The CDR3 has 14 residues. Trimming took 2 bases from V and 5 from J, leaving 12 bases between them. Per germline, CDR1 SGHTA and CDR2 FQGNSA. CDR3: CASSLSGQAYGYTF. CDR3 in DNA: TGTGCCAGCAGCTTAAGTGGGCAAGCTTATGGCTACACCTTC.

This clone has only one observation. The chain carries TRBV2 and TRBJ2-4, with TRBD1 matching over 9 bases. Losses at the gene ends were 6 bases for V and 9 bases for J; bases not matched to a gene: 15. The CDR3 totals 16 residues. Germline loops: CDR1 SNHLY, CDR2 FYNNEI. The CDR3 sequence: CASRLSPGTGLGIQYF. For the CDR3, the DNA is TGTGCCAGCAGACTTAGTCCCGGGACAGGGTTGGGCATTCAGTACTTC. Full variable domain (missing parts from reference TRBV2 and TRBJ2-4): EPEVTQTPSHQVTQMGQEVILRCVPISNHLYFYWYRQILGQKVEFLVSFYNNEISEKSEIFDDQFSVERPDGSNFTLKIRSTKLEDSAMYFCASRLSPGTGLGIQYFGAGTRLSVL.

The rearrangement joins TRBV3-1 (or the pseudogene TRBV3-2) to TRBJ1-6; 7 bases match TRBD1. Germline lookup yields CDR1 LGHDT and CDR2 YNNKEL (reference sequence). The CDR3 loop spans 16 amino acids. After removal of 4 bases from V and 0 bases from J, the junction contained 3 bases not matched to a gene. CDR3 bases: TGTGCCAGCAGCCCCAGGGGGAGCTCCTATAATTCACCCCTCCACTTT. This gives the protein CASSPRGSSYNSPLHF.

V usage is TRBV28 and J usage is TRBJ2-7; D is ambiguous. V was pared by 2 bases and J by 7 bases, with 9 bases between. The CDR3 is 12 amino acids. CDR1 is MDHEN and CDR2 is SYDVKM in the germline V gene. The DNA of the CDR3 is TGTGCCAGCAGTTTAGGGCCCTTGGAGCAGTACTTC. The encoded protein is CASSLGPLEQYF.

CDR3 sequence reads: CASSQGALAGGTRKTQYF. Here the CDR3 DNA reads TGTGCCAGCAGCCAAGGGGCTTTAGCGGGGGGTACCCGTAAGACGCAGTATTTT. This rearrangement joins TRBV3-1 (or the pseudogene TRBV3-2) to TRBJ2-3; 10 nucleotides align to TRBD2. After removal of 1 base from V and 9 bases from J, the junction contained 16 bases not matched to a gene. The CDR3 runs 18 residues. The germline gives CDR1 LGHDT, CDR2 YNNKEL (reference sequence).

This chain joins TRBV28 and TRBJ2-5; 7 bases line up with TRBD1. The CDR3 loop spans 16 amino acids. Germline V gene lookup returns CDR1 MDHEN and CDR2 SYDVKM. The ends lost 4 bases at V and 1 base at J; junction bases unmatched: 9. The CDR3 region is CASSSHGTAIQETQYF. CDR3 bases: TGTGCCAGCAGTTCCCACGGGACAGCTATCCAAGAGACCCAGTACTTC.

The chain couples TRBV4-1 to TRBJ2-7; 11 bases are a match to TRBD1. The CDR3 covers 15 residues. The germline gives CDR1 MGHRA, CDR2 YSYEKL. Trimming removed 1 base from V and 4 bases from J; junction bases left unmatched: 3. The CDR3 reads CASSQGTGGQYEQYF. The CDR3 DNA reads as TGCGCCAGCAGCCAAGGGACAGGGGGCCAGTACGAGCAGTACTTC.

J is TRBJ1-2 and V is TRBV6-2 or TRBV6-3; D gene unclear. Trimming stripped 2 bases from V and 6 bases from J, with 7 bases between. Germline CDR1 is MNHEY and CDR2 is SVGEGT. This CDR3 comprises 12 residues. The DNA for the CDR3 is TGTGCCAGCAGTTACGGGCAGAATGGCTACACCTTC. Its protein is CASSYGQNGYTF.

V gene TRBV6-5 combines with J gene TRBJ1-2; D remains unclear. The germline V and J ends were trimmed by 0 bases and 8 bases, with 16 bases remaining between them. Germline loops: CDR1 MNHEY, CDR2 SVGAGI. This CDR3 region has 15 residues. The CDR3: CASSYSGRERGGYTF. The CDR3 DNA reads TGTGCCAGCAGTTACTCGGGTCGTGAAAGAGGAGGCTACACCTTC.

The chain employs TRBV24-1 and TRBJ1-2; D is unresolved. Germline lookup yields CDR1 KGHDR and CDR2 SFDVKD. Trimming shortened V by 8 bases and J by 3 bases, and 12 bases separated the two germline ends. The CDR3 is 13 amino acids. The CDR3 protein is CATTGGNDYGYTF. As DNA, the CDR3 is TGTGCCACCACCGGAGGAAATGACTATGGCTACACCTTC.

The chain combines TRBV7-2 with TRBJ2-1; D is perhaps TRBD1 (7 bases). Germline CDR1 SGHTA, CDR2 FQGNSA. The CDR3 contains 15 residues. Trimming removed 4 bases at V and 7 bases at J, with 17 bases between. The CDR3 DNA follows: TGTGCCAGCAGCTACGGGACAGAGGGGAGGAATGAGCAGTTCTTC. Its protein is CASSYGTEGRNEQFF.

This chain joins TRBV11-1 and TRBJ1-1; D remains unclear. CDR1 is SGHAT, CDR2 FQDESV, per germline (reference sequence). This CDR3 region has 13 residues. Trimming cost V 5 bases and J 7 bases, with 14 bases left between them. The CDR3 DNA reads TGTGCCAGCAGCGGCCGGGAGGGCAGTGAAGCTTTCTTT. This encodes CASSGREGSEAFF.

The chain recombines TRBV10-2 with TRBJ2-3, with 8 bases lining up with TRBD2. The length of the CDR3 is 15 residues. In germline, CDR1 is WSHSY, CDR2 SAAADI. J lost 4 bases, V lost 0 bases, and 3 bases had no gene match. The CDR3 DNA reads TGCGCCAGCAGTGAGTCCATAGCGGGGCCAGATACGCAGTATTTT. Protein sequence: CASSESIAGPDTQYF.

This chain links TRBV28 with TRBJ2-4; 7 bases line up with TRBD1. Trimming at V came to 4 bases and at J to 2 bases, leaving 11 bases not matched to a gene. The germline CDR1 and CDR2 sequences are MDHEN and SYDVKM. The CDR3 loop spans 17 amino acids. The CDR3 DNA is TGTGCCAGCAGTTCCGAAGACAGGGCGGTTACCAAAAACATTCAGTACTTC. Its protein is CASSSEDRAVTKNIQYF. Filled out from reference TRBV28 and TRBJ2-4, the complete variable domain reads DVKVTQSSRYLVKRTGEKVFLECVQDMDHENMFWYRQDPGLGLRLIYFSYDVKMKEKGDIPEGYSVSREKKERFSLILESASTNQTSMYLCASSSEDRAVTKNIQYFGAGTRLSVL.

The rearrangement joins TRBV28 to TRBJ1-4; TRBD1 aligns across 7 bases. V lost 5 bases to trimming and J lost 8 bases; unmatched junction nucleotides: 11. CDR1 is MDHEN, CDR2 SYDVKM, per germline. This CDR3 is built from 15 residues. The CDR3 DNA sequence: TGTGCCAGCAGTCCCACCAGGGGGACGGGGGAAAAACTGTTTTTT. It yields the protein CASSPTRGTGEKLFF.

CDR3 DNA sequence: TGTGCCAGTAGTCTGGACCGGTATAGCAATCAGCCCCAGCATTTT. This translates into CASSLDRYSNQPQHF. This rearrangement joins TRBV19 to TRBJ1-5; D is unresolved. Germline V lookup: CDR1 LNHDA, CDR2 SQIVND (reference sequence). The V end lost 5 bases, the J end lost 0 bases, and 11 bases lay between the germline ends. This CDR3 contains 15 residues.

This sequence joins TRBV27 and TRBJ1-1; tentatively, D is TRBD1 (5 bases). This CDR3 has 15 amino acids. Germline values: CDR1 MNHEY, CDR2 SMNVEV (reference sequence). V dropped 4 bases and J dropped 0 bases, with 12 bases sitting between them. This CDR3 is CASSWVGTVNTEAFF. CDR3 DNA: TGTGCCAGCAGTTGGGTAGGGACGGTGAACACTGAAGCTTTCTTT.

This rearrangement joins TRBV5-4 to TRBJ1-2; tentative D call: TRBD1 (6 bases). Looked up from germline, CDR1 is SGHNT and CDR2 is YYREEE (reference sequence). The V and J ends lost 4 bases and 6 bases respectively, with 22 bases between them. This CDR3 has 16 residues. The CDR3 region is CASSTGGIAGMDGYTF. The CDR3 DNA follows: TGTGCCAGCAGCACTGGGGGCATAGCAGGGATGGATGGCTACACCTTC. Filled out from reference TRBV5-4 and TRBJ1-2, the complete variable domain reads ETGVTQSPTHLIKTRGQQVTLRCSSQSGHNTVSWYQQALGQGPQFIFQYYREEENGRGNFPPRFSGLQFPNYSSELNVNALELDDSALYLCASSTGGIAGMDGYTFGSGTRLTVV.

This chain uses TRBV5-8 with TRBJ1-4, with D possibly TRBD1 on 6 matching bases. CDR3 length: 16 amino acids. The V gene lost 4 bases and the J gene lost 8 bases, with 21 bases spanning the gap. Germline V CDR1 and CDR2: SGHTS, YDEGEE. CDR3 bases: TGTGCCAGCAGCATAACCGACAGGAGCCCCCAAGAAAAACTGTTTTTT. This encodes CASSITDRSPQEKLFF.

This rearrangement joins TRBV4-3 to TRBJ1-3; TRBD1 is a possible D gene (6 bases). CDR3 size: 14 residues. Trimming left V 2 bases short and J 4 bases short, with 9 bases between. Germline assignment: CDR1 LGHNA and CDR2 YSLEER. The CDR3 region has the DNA TGCGCCAGCAGCCAACGGGGGCGAGGAAACACCATATATTTT. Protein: CASSQRGRGNTIYF.